The 31 T cell receptor beta chains reported below all come from one sample, sequenced in a study of cytomegalovirus exposure and HLA in healthy donors. Using immunoSEQ multiplex PCR, the repertoire was profiled, and TCRdb retains in-frame clones only, with some absent. The sample yields hundreds of thousands of clones, roughly 87% seen once. The sequencing input was PBMCs. All receptors come from a woman between 18 and 29 years old in good health and CMV-seropositive.

This clone was observed a handful of times. V and J are TRBV6-6 and TRBJ1-2; 8 bases are shared with TRBD1. The trim removed 7 bases at V and 0 bases at J, leaving 10 bases unmatched. The germline V gene has CDR1 MNHNY and CDR2 SVGAGI (reference sequence). The CDR3 runs to 16 residues. This CDR3 is CASNPTGAEANYGYTF. The CDR3 DNA follows: TGTGCCAGCAACCCGACAGGGGCTGAGGCTAACTATGGCTACACCTTC.

V usage is TRBV5-5 and J usage is TRBJ2-7; possibly TRBD2 for D (6 bases). Germline V lookup: CDR1 SGHKS, CDR2 YYEKEE (reference sequence). CDR3 length: 12 residues. V was clipped by 6 bases and J by 5 bases, with 12 bases between them. The CDR3 region is CASTLGGDEQYF. The CDR3 DNA reads as TGTGCCAGCACCCTGGGGGGAGACGAGCAGTACTTC.

The V and J genes are TRBV5-3 and TRBJ1-1; a possible D gene is TRBD1 (6 bases). TRBV5-3 is filed as an ORF, its function uncertain. The CDR3 is 15 amino acids. The V gene lost 8 bases and the J gene lost 3 bases, with 20 bases spanning the gap. The DNA of the CDR3 is TGTGCCAGCGCCAGGGTGGGACCAGGGGACACTGAAGCTTTCTTT. Amino acid sequence: CASARVGPGDTEAFF.

This chain connects TRBV11-2 to TRBJ1-2, with D tentatively TRBD1 (6 bases). With 1 base removed from V and 3 bases from J, the gap between germline ends came to 9 bases. The CDR3 extends over 14 amino acids. The V gene's germline CDR1 is SGHAT and CDR2 FQNNGV. CDR3 residues: CASSLGGQYYGYTF. The CDR3 bases are TGTGCCAGCAGCTTAGGTGGACAGTACTATGGCTACACCTTC.

This clone appeared once. V and J are TRBV5-1 and TRBJ2-1, with 10 positions matching TRBD2. Germline lookup yields CDR1 SGHRS and CDR2 YFSETQ. This CDR3 is 16 amino acids long. J gave up 0 bases and V 3 bases, and 3 bases lay outside the gene matches. CDR3 in amino acids: CASSSPSGSSYNEQFF. For the CDR3, the DNA is TGCGCCAGCAGCTCCCCTAGCGGGAGCTCCTACAATGAGCAGTTCTTC.

V is TRBV5-6 and J is TRBJ2-7; TRBD2 matches 13 bases. This CDR3 contains 14 residues. Germline CDR1 and CDR2: SGHDT and YYEEEE. V lost 3 bases to trimming and J lost 6 bases; unmatched junction nucleotides: 3. The CDR3 coding sequence is TGTGCCAGCAGCTCCGGGACTAGCGGGATCGAGCAGTACTTC. Its protein product is CASSSGTSGIEQYF.

The rearrangement links TRBV5-1 to TRBJ2-6; D is uncertain. The CDR3 contains 16 residues. Germline V gene sequence: CDR1 SGHRS, CDR2 YFSETQ. The ends were cut back, 5 bases at V and 0 bases at J, with 12 bases in the middle. CDR3 DNA sequence: TGCGCCAGCAGAAAATCTAAGAGCTCTGGGGCCAACGTCCTGACTTTC. It translates to CASRKSKSSGANVLTF.

The chain links TRBV11-2 to TRBJ1-2; the match to TRBD1 covers 10 bases. The CDR3 runs to 13 residues. CDR1 and CDR2 (germline): SGHAT, FQNNGV. After removal of 5 bases from V and 4 bases from J, the junction contained 1 base not matched to a gene. The CDR3 nucleotides are TGTGCCAGCAGCGGGACAGGGGTCTATGGCTACACCTTC. This encodes CASSGTGVYGYTF.

The CDR3 protein is CSVEDLGQPPFIFF. CDR3 bases: TGCAGCGTTGAAGATCTAGGACAGCCGCCTTTTATTTTCTTT. The V call is TRBV29-1, the J call TRBJ1-1, with D perhaps matching TRBD1 (6 bases). The germline gives CDR1 SQVTM, CDR2 ANQGSEA. This CDR3 has 14 amino acids. V was trimmed by 0 bases and J by 13 bases, leaving 21 bases between them.

This chain connects TRBV6-6 to TRBJ1-2, with D maybe TRBD1 (6 bases). The CDR3 consists of 14 residues. In germline, CDR1 is MNHNY, CDR2 SVGAGI (reference sequence). V lost 6 bases, J lost 2 bases, and 13 bases lay in between. Written as DNA, the CDR3 is TGTGCCAGCAGATTCTCTACAGGGAACTATGGCTACACCTTC. Protein product: CASRFSTGNYGYTF.

This rearrangement joins TRBV28 to TRBJ2-7; 14 nucleotides align to TRBD2. J was trimmed by 0 bases and V by 3 bases; bases with no gene match: 4. This CDR3 comprises 17 residues. Per the germline V gene, CDR1 is MDHEN and CDR2 is SYDVKM. The CDR3 protein is CASSLATSGRVSYEQYF. The CDR3 nucleotides read TGTGCCAGCAGTTTGGCGACTAGCGGGAGGGTCTCCTACGAGCAGTACTTC.

The rearrangement joins TRBV9 to TRBJ2-7, with TRBD1 matching 9 bases. J was trimmed by 6 bases and V by 3 bases; bases with no gene match: 10. Germline loops: CDR1 SGDLS, CDR2 YYNGEE. The CDR3 loop spans 15 amino acids. The DNA for the CDR3 is TGTGCCAGCAGCGAACAGGGGGCATTACGCGGCGAGCAGTACTTC. Its protein is CASSEQGALRGEQYF. The variable domain in full, completed from reference TRBV9 and TRBJ2-7, reads DSGVTQTPKHLITATGQRVTLRCSPRSGDLSVYWYQQSLDQGLQFLIQYYNGEERAKGNILERFSAQQFPDLHSELNLSSLELGDSALYFCASSEQGALRGEQYFGPGTRLTVT.

V usage is TRBV28 and J usage is TRBJ2-7; the D is unclear. From germline, CDR1 is MDHEN and CDR2 SYDVKM. Between the trimmed V and J ends, which lost 2 bases and 0 bases, there was a span of 11 bases. CDR3 length: 15 residues. In DNA, the CDR3 is TGTGCCAGCAGTTTAGTGACCAGGCCCTCCTACGAGCAGTACTTC. It is translated as CASSLVTRPSYEQYF. The variable domain in full, with the rest retrieved from reference TRBV28 and TRBJ2-7, is DVKVTQSSRYLVKRTGEKVFLECVQDMDHENMFWYRQDPGLGLRLIYFSYDVKMKEKGDIPEGYSVSREKKERFSLILESASTNQTSMYLCASSLVTRPSYEQYFGPGTRLTVT.

The genes are TRBV11-2 and TRBJ2-7; TRBD2 aligns across 7 bases. The CDR3 spans 15 residues. J was trimmed by 2 bases and V by 5 bases; bases with no gene match: 9. Germline assignment: CDR1 SGHAT and CDR2 FQNNGV. CDR3: CASSPAGGVAYEQYF. The CDR3 nucleotides read TGTGCCAGCAGCCCCGCTGGGGGGGTCGCCTACGAGCAGTACTTC.

The V gene is TRBV15, the J gene TRBJ2-2; 7 positions match TRBD2. Looked up from germline, CDR1 is LNHNV and CDR2 is YYDKDF (reference sequence). The CDR3 consists of 15 residues. Trimming removed 0 bases from V and 5 bases from J; junction bases left unmatched: 3. In DNA form, the CDR3 reads TGTGCCACCAGCAGAGATCTGGGGGGGACCGGGGAGCTGTTTTTT. This codes for CATSRDLGGTGELFF.

The chain links TRBV28 to TRBJ2-3; 12 bases align to TRBD1. The germline V gene has CDR1 MDHEN and CDR2 SYDVKM. The CDR3 covers 18 residues. Losses at the gene ends were 3 bases for V and 0 bases for J; bases not matched to a gene: 7. CDR3 DNA: TGTGCCAGCAGTTTTGTGGGGACAGGGGGCCTTAGCACAGATACGCAGTATTTT. It codes for CASSFVGTGGLSTDTQYF.

This clone was detected a few times. This chain connects TRBV29-1 to TRBJ1-5; 7 bases are a match to TRBD1. The CDR3 has 13 amino acids. J gave up 5 bases and V 5 bases, and 6 bases lay outside the gene matches. Per germline, CDR1 SQVTM and CDR2 ANQGSEA. For the CDR3, the DNA is TGCAGCGTTCGACAGGGTTTGGATCAGCCCCAGCATTTT. It encodes CSVRQGLDQPQHF.

The chain uses TRBV10-3 and TRBJ2-7; possibly TRBD2 for D (6 bases). The CDR3 is 15 amino acids. V was cut by 4 bases and J by 3 bases, with 16 bases left in between. From germline, CDR1 is ENHRY and CDR2 SYGVKD. The CDR3 loop is CAISARIAAGYEQYF. As DNA, the CDR3 is TGTGCCATCAGTGCGCGGATAGCGGCTGGCTACGAGCAGTACTTC.

The V gene is TRBV4-1, the J gene TRBJ1-2; no definite D call. Trimming pared 0 bases from V and 3 bases from J, leaving 11 bases between. Germline assignment: CDR1 MGHRA and CDR2 YSYEKL. CDR3 length equals 15 residues. DNA for the CDR3: TGCGCCAGCAGCCAAGATCAAGTGGGCGACTATGGCTACACCTTC. This gives the protein CASSQDQVGDYGYTF.

This clone was picked up a small number of times. This rearrangement joins TRBV5-4 to TRBJ2-7, with D tentatively TRBD1 (6 bases). V dropped 3 bases and J dropped 0 bases, with 13 bases sitting between them. The CDR3 is made up of 15 amino acids. Germline assignment: CDR1 SGHNT and CDR2 YYREEE (reference sequence). The CDR3 DNA follows: TGTGCCAGCAGCTCTGCCAGACAGGACTCCTACGAGCAGTACTTC. Protein: CASSSARQDSYEQYF.

The J gene is TRBJ1-5, the V gene TRBV27; D gene ambiguous. Trimming shortened V by 8 bases and J by 0 bases, and 14 bases separated the two germline ends. Per the germline V gene, CDR1 is MNHEY and CDR2 is SMNVEV (reference sequence). This CDR3 contains 15 residues. The CDR3 here is CASRIHQDSNQPQHF. CDR3 sequence (DNA): TGTGCCAGCCGTATTCATCAGGATAGCAATCAGCCCCAGCATTTT.

J is TRBJ2-7 and V is TRBV9, with TRBD1 matching 8 bases. Germline V gene data show CDR1 as SGDLS and CDR2 as YYNGEE. V lost 4 bases, J lost 2 bases, and 11 bases stayed unmatched. The CDR3 extends over 16 amino acids. The CDR3 loop reads CASSPHGTGGPYEQYF. CDR3 DNA sequence: TGTGCCAGCAGCCCCCATGGCACAGGGGGTCCCTACGAGCAGTACTTC.

V and J are TRBV27 and TRBJ2-7; D is perhaps TRBD2 (7 bases). CDR1 MNHEY and CDR2 SMNVEV come from the germline V gene (reference sequence). The CDR3 is made up of 13 amino acids. The V gene lost 7 bases and the J gene lost 3 bases, with 13 bases spanning the gap. Here the CDR3 reads CASMGGGVYEQYF. The DNA for the CDR3 is TGTGCCAGCATGGGGGGGGGCGTCTACGAGCAGTACTTC.

The rearrangement uses TRBV6-6 and TRBJ2-5; 7 nucleotides agree with TRBD2. The DNA end is more similar to TRBJ2-7, so the J call may be wrong. The germline V gene encodes CDR1 MNHNY and CDR2 SVGAGI (reference sequence). CDR3 length equals 14 residues. CDR3 amino acids: CASSYLGTNYEQYF. In DNA form, the CDR3 reads TGTGCCAGCAGTTACTTAGGGACTAACTACGAGCAGTACTTC.

This clone was counted only a few times. The chain's CDR3 is CASSLTPGTGNEKLFF. The DNA of the CDR3 is TGCGCCAGCAGCTTGACTCCCGGGACTGGTAATGAAAAACTGTTTTTT. The rearrangement joins TRBV5-1 to TRBJ1-4, with a possible D match to TRBD1 (5 bases). Trimming removed 1 base from V and 4 bases from J, with 14 bases in between. CDR1 and CDR2 (germline): SGHRS, YFSETQ. The CDR3 consists of 16 residues. The full variable domain, in which reference TRBV5-1 and TRBJ1-4 provide the parts outside the CDR3, is KAGVTQTPRYLIKTRGQQVTLSCSPISGHRSVSWYQQTPGQGLQFLFEYFSETQRNKGNFPGRFSGRQFSNSRSEMNVSTLELGDSALYLCASSLTPGTGNEKLFFGSGTQLSVL.

This sequence joins TRBV27 and TRBJ2-1; D unclear. CDR3 length: 13 residues. The ends were cut back, 3 bases at V and 6 bases at J, with 9 bases in the middle. Germline V gene lookup returns CDR1 MNHEY and CDR2 SMNVEV (reference sequence). The CDR3 DNA follows: TGTGCCAGCAGTTTTTCAGGTAGCAATGAGCAGTTCTTC. It translates to CASSFSGSNEQFF.

This chain joins TRBV5-4 and TRBJ2-3; the D gene is possibly TRBD1 (6 bases). The CDR3 is 13 amino acids. The V end was cut by 4 bases, the J end by 8 bases, with 14 bases between. Germline V gene sequence: CDR1 SGHNT, CDR2 YYREEE (reference sequence). This chain's CDR3 is CASSPYLQGTQYF. The CDR3 DNA sequence: TGTGCCAGCAGCCCGTATTTACAGGGTACGCAGTATTTT.

The CDR3 DNA is TGTGCCAGCAGCCCGATCGGGAATACCGGTAGCTCTGGAAACACCATATATTTT. It is translated as CASSPIGNTGSSGNTIYF. V gene TRBV13 combines with J gene TRBJ1-3; D remains unclear. V lost 5 bases and J lost 0, with 20 bases in between. The CDR3 is 18 amino acids. Germline V gene data show CDR1 as PRHDT and CDR2 as FYEKMQ (reference sequence).

The chain links TRBV27 to TRBJ2-3; D might be TRBD1 (5 bases). Looked up from germline, CDR1 is MNHEY and CDR2 is SMNVEV (reference sequence). This CDR3 has 14 residues. Trimming removed 3 bases at V and 0 bases at J, with 7 bases between. The CDR3 loop reads CASSLGRSTDTQYF. CDR3 DNA: TGTGCCAGCAGTTTGGGGCGGAGCACAGATACGCAGTATTTT.

This chain joins TRBV6-5 and TRBJ2-5, with D possibly being TRBD1 (6 bases). Trimming pared 5 bases from V and 5 bases from J, leaving 12 bases between. The CDR3 spans 13 residues. In germline, CDR1 is MNHEY, CDR2 SVGAGI. CDR3 residues: CASSLGARETQYF. Written as DNA, the CDR3 is TGTGCCAGCAGTCTGGGGGCCAGGGAGACCCAGTACTTC.

This clone came up once. This chain links TRBV7-6 with TRBJ1-2, with 8 bases aligning to TRBD1. The V and J ends lost 1 base and 3 bases, in that order; junction bases with no gene match: 7. The CDR3 has 16 residues. Germline CDR1 reads SGHVS; CDR2 reads FNYEAQ. The CDR3 region has the DNA TGTGCCAGCAGCTTAGGGATACAGGGGGGTGACTATGGCTACACCTTC. The encoded protein is CASSLGIQGGDYGYTF. Full variable domain (outside the CDR3, taken from reference TRBV7-6 and TRBJ1-2): GAGVSQSPRYKVTKRGQDVALRCDPISGHVSLYWYRQALGQGPEFLTYFNYEAQQDKSGLPNDRFSAERPEGSISTLTIQRTEQRDSAMYRCASSLGIQGGDYGYTFGSGTRLTVV.